The sequence of this T cell receptor beta chain was determined in a study of blood T cells in healthy people across ages. Study conclusions and caveats: Among T cells, TCR beta diversity per million cells dropped roughly linearly as age rose.

Germline lookup yields CDR1 SQVTM and CDR2 ANQGSEA. There are 14 residues in the CDR3. Trimming left V 1 base short and J 5 bases short, with 11 bases between. Primers used in a second PCR of about 6 to 11 cycles were a sample-barcoded 5' primer and a J-beta primer mix. In TCRdb, the 5' RACE reads were re-called with MiXCR into one record per CDR3 protein. The table shows about 770,000 distinct CDR3 sequences, with around 43% occurring only once. Regarding this clonotype: Its matching antigen is unknown.

This clonotype originated in a man aged 55 to 70 in good health. The sample comprised blood. J is TRBJ2-2 and V is TRBV29-1, with D tentatively TRBD1 or TRBD2 (6 bases each). The CDR3 DNA follows: TGCAGCGTTGAAGGGGGGGCGAGAACCGGGGAGCTGTTTTTT. Its protein is CSVEGGARTGELFF.